Below, 27 T cell receptor beta chains from the same sample are listed, as sequenced in a study of beta chain features in type 1 diabetes. The study reverse transcribed the entire isolated RNA, so it sequenced expressed TCRB transcripts. The protocol was immunoSEQ multiplex PCR, while the TCRdb copy is restricted to in-frame clones and leaves out a portion. The table shows some 410,000 clones, with roughly 11% occurring only once. The sample was naive CD4+ T cells from blood. These receptors all come from a woman younger than 35 in good health.

The genes are TRBV30 and TRBJ2-7; D is perhaps TRBD2 (7 bases). The CDR3 contains 15 residues. CDR1 and CDR2 (germline): GTSNPN, SVGIG (reference sequence). Trimming left V 3 bases short and J 0 bases short, with 15 bases between. CDR3: CAWSSGGGFSYEQYF. For the CDR3, the DNA is TGTGCCTGGAGCTCGGGGGGCGGGTTCTCCTACGAGCAGTACTTC.

The chain employs TRBV18 and TRBJ2-7; D ambiguous. Deletions cut 3 bases from V and 0 bases from J, with 12 bases between. The CDR3 is 15 residues long. Germline loops: CDR1 KGHSH, CDR2 LQKENI. CDR3 sequence reads: CASSPSPTGSYEQYF. The CDR3 DNA sequence: TGTGCCAGCTCACCCTCCCCAACCGGCTCCTACGAGCAGTACTTC.

This clone turned up a few times. The V gene is TRBV5-4, the J gene TRBJ1-5; D is perhaps TRBD1 (6 bases). Germline V gene lookup returns CDR1 SGHNT and CDR2 YYREEE (reference sequence). The CDR3 covers 17 residues. V lost 4 bases, J lost 2 bases, and 19 bases lay in between. CDR3 protein: CASSMQGRARGNQPQHF. For the CDR3, the DNA is TGTGCCAGCAGCATGCAGGGGAGGGCGCGGGGCAATCAGCCCCAGCATTTT. Drawing the rest from reference TRBV5-4 and TRBJ1-5, the complete variable domain is ETGVTQSPTHLIKTRGQQVTLRCSSQSGHNTVSWYQQALGQGPQFIFQYYREEENGRGNFPPRFSGLQFPNYSSELNVNALELDDSALYLCASSMQGRARGNQPQHFGDGTRLSIL.

The rearrangement uses TRBV6-6 and TRBJ2-7, with TRBD1 identical over 7 bases. Germline-derived CDR1 and CDR2 are MNHNY and SVGAGI (reference sequence). This CDR3 has 13 amino acids. Trimming took 0 bases from V and 6 from J; bases not matched to a gene: 2. Here the CDR3 reads CASSYSTGFEQYF. The CDR3, as DNA: TGTGCCAGCAGTTACTCGACAGGGTTCGAGCAGTACTTC.

This clone was picked up a small number of times. The CDR3 reads CASSAGTGLPYEQYV. The DNA for the CDR3 is TGTGCCAGCAGCGCCGGGACAGGGTTACCCTACGAGCAGTACGTC. This chain connects TRBV5-6 to TRBJ2-7, with 9 bases aligning to TRBD1. Losses at the gene ends were 4 bases for V and 2 bases for J; bases not matched to a gene: 7. This CDR3 contains 15 residues. Germline CDR1 SGHDT, CDR2 YYEEEE.

The rearrangement joins TRBV7-2 to TRBJ2-1, with 9 bases that match TRBD2. V was clipped by 3 bases and J by 7 bases; unmatched bases: 7. This CDR3 comprises 15 residues. Germline lookup yields CDR1 SGHTA and CDR2 FQGNSA. The CDR3 reads CASSFRSREGNEQFF. CDR3 in DNA: TGTGCCAGCAGCTTTAGGTCGCGGGAGGGGAATGAGCAGTTCTTC.

The chain joins TRBV18 to TRBJ2-7; 8 bases agree with TRBD1. Per germline, CDR1 KGHSH and CDR2 LQKENI. The V segment lost 2 bases and the J segment 4 bases; nucleotides outside the gene matches: 4. CDR3 length: 14 residues. CDR3 residues: CASSPGTGGYEQYF. CDR3 in DNA: TGTGCCAGCTCACCAGGGACAGGTGGATACGAGCAGTACTTC.

In this sample, this clone turned up a few times. The rearrangement links TRBV7-2 to TRBJ1-2; unclear D gene. Germline V gene sequence: CDR1 SGHTA, CDR2 FQGNSA. This CDR3 region has 15 residues. V lost 1 base and J lost 2, with 11 bases in between. DNA of the CDR3: TGTGCCAGCAGCTTAGGACCTTCCAGGAACTATGGCTACACCTTC. It is translated as CASSLGPSRNYGYTF.

V and J are TRBV7-9 and TRBJ2-7, with D possibly called TRBD1 or TRBD2 (5 bases each). This CDR3 spans 16 amino acids. V lost 5 bases to trimming and J lost 4 bases, with 21 bases between them. The germline V gene has CDR1 SEHNR and CDR2 FQNEAQ (reference sequence). Written as DNA, the CDR3 is TGTGCCAGCAGCCGGGGAGAGGCCTGGGGCAGGTACGAGCAGTACTTC. It is translated as CASSRGEAWGRYEQYF. Combining the CDR3 with reference TRBV7-9 and TRBJ2-7 gives the whole variable domain DTGVSQNPRHKITKRGQNVTFRCDPISEHNRLYWYRQTLGQGPEFLTYFQNEAQLEKSRLLSDRFSAERPKGSFSTLEIQRTEQGDSAMYLCASSRGEAWGRYEQYFGPGTRLTVT.

The chain recombines TRBV7-2 with TRBJ1-6, with D maybe TRBD1 (5 bases). This CDR3 is built from 15 residues. Trimming pared 5 bases from V and 6 bases from J, leaving 14 bases between. CDR1 and CDR2 from the germline V gene are SGHTA and FQGNSA. CDR3 in amino acids: CASSPARGGNSPLHF. As DNA, the CDR3 is TGTGCCAGCAGCCCCGCACGGGGGGGTAATTCACCCCTCCACTTT.

This chain uses TRBV28 with TRBJ1-6, with a weak D call TRBD1 (6 bases). The CDR3 has 16 residues. Germline assignment: CDR1 MDHEN and CDR2 SYDVKM. V lost 7 bases, J lost 2 bases, and 15 bases lay in between. The CDR3, as DNA: TGTGCCAGCACCACCGCAGGGGCGCCCTATAATTCACCCCTCCACTTT. It yields the protein CASTTAGAPYNSPLHF.

V usage is TRBV29-1 and J usage is TRBJ1-4; tentative D call: TRBD1 (5 bases). V was cut by 4 bases and J by 7 bases, with 13 bases left in between. The CDR3 is 13 residues long. Germline values: CDR1 SQVTM, CDR2 ANQGSEA. CDR3 nucleotide sequence: TGCAGCGTTGTGGAGGCAGGGTCTGAAAAACTGTTTTTT. Translating gives CSVVEAGSEKLFF.

This clone was seen more than once but under ten times. Germline and junction disagree at one end, which may indicate a read error. The rearrangement links TRBV15 to TRBJ1-4; D not certain. The CDR3 has 13 amino acids. Germline CDR1 is LNHNV and CDR2 is YYDKDF (reference sequence). CDR3 amino acids: CATSRDGWEILFF. CDR3 DNA: TGTGCCACCAGCAGAGATGGTTGGGAAATACTGTTTTTT.

This clone has just a few counts. This chain uses TRBV5-1 with TRBJ2-3, with a tentative D call TRBD2 (6 bases). Trimming cost V 7 bases and J 0 bases, with 9 bases left between them. Germline values: CDR1 SGHRS, CDR2 YFSETQ. This CDR3 spans 13 amino acids. CDR3 residues: CASGTYSTDTQYF. CDR3 DNA: TGCGCCAGCGGGACTTATAGCACAGATACGCAGTATTTT.

CDR3 sequence: CASSQAMGGTYGYTF. As DNA, the CDR3 is TGCGCCAGCAGCCAGGCCATGGGGGGTACCTATGGCTACACCTTC. V usage is TRBV4-3 and J usage is TRBJ1-2; a possible D gene is TRBD1 (5 bases). CDR1 and CDR2 (germline): LGHNA, YSLEER. The V end was cut by 3 bases, the J end by 4 bases, with 15 bases between. The CDR3 runs to 15 residues.

V gene TRBV5-1 combines with J gene TRBJ2-5; D remains unclear. V was trimmed by 6 bases and J by 5 bases, leaving 14 bases between them. Germline CDR1 SGHRS, CDR2 YFSETQ. The CDR3 sequence is 13 residues long. The chain's CDR3 is CASTRAQLETQYF. CDR3 bases: TGCGCCAGCACCCGAGCACAGCTGGAGACCCAGTACTTC.

The chain recombines TRBV4-3 with TRBJ1-6; weak D call: TRBD1 (6 bases). The CDR3 is 20 amino acids. Germline V lookup: CDR1 LGHNA, CDR2 YSLEER. Trimming took off 0 bases at V and 1 base at J, with 19 bases between the two ends. The CDR3 DNA is TGCGCCAGCAGCCAAGAAGTCTGGGGGCGTATATTGTCCTATAATTCACCCCTCCACTTT. Protein product: CASSQEVWGRILSYNSPLHF.

The chain couples TRBV9 to TRBJ1-2; unclear D gene. The V and J ends lost 8 bases and 13 bases respectively, with 24 bases between them. Germline V gives CDR1 SGDLS, CDR2 YYNGEE. The CDR3 is made up of 13 amino acids. CDR3: CASSTETKKYITF. DNA of the CDR3: TGTGCCAGTAGTACAGAGACGAAGAAGTATATCACCTTC.

V usage is TRBV9 and J usage is TRBJ2-3; TRBD2 might be the D (6 bases). The V end lost 6 bases, the J end lost 6 bases, and 20 bases lay between the germline ends. Germline assignment: CDR1 SGDLS and CDR2 YYNGEE. The CDR3 loop spans 15 amino acids. CDR3 protein: CASTRILGSGDTQYF. The CDR3 coding sequence is TGTGCCAGCACGAGAATTTTAGGGAGCGGGGATACGCAGTATTTT.

This chain joins TRBV7-2 and TRBJ1-1, with TRBD1 as a possible D gene (6 bases). The CDR3 is 16 amino acids. V gave up 2 bases and J gave up 4 bases, with 17 bases separating them. CDR1 is SGHTA and CDR2 is FQGNSA in the germline V gene. In nucleotides, the CDR3 is TGTGCCAGCAGCTTAAGTGCAGGGGTACGGCTCACTGAAGCTTTCTTT. Its protein product is CASSLSAGVRLTEAFF. The full variable domain, rest sourced from reference TRBV7-2 and TRBJ1-1, is GAGVSQSPSNKVTEKGKDVELRCDPISGHTALYWYRQSLGQGLEFLIYFQGNSAPDKSGLPSDRFSAERTGGSVSTLTIQRTQQEDSAVYLCASSLSAGVRLTEAFFGQGTRLTVV.

The chain employs TRBV19 and TRBJ2-5; TRBD2 aligns across 10 bases. The CDR3 sequence is 17 residues long. Unmatched junction bases numbered 15, after V lost 7 bases and J lost 4 bases. CDR1 is LNHDA, CDR2 SQIVND, per germline (reference sequence). The CDR3 sequence: CASTLGPSGSTRETQYF. The CDR3 bases are TGTGCCAGTACCCTGGGGCCTAGCGGGAGTACGCGAGAGACCCAGTACTTC.

The table lists this clone with a few counts. The J gene is TRBJ1-4, the V gene TRBV6-6, with no clear D. The CDR3 consists of 11 residues. Germline lookup yields CDR1 MNHNY and CDR2 SVGAGI (reference sequence). V shed 5 bases and J shed 8 bases, with 6 bases lying between them. CDR3 in DNA: TGTGCCAGCAGTGAATTGGAAAAACTGTTTTTT. It is translated as CASSELEKLFF.

The CDR3 spells CASSQARDTLGETQYF. Written as DNA, the CDR3 is TGTGCCAGCAGCCAAGCTCGGGACACCCTGGGGGAGACCCAGTACTTC. The chain recombines TRBV4-2 with TRBJ2-5, with TRBD1 as a possible D gene (6 bases). The V end was cut by 1 base, the J end by 5 bases, with 17 bases between. CDR3 size: 16 residues. CDR1 is LGHNA and CDR2 is YNFKEQ in the germline V gene.

This clone was counted a few times. CDR3 nucleotides: TGTGCCAGCATCGGGGGCTACAATGAGCAGTTCTTC. Amino acids: CASIGGYNEQFF. This chain joins TRBV28 and TRBJ2-1; the D gene is possibly TRBD2 (6 bases). This CDR3 has 12 residues. The germline V and J ends were trimmed by 7 bases and 3 bases, with 7 bases remaining between them. Germline V gene lookup returns CDR1 MDHEN and CDR2 SYDVKM. The variable domain in full, completed from reference TRBV28 and TRBJ2-1, reads DVKVTQSSRYLVKRTGEKVFLECVQDMDHENMFWYRQDPGLGLRLIYFSYDVKMKEKGDIPEGYSVSREKKERFSLILESASTNQTSMYLCASIGGYNEQFFGPGTRLTVL.

This clone was counted only a few times. As DNA, the CDR3 is TGTGCCAGCAGAAGAGGGACAGCGAACACCGGGGAGCTGTTTTTT. Translated: CASRRGTANTGELFF. The genes are TRBV2 and TRBJ2-2; the match to TRBD1 covers 7 bases. V lost 6 bases, J lost 0 bases, and 4 bases stayed unmatched. Germline values: CDR1 SNHLY, CDR2 FYNNEI. The length of the CDR3 is 15 residues.

Notes on this clone: Additional DNA sequences in this sample encode the identical CDR3. The rearrangement uses TRBV5-1 and TRBJ1-6; D is undetermined. The CDR3 has 12 amino acids. Between the trimmed V and J ends, which lost 0 bases and 10 bases, there was a span of 5 bases. Looked up from germline, CDR1 is SGHRS and CDR2 is YFSETQ. CDR3 nucleotide sequence: TGCGCCAGCAGCTTGGAAAACTCACCCCTCCACTTT. The encoded protein is CASSLENSPLHF.

The rearrangement joins TRBV7-2 to TRBJ2-3; 9 bases are shared with TRBD2. From germline, CDR1 is SGHTA and CDR2 FQGNSA. The CDR3 spans 15 residues. With 6 bases clipped from V and 1 base from J, the junction kept 5 bases outside the gene matches. Here the CDR3 reads CASRFGLARTDTQYF. CDR3 DNA: TGTGCCAGCAGGTTCGGACTAGCGCGCACAGATACGCAGTATTTT.